This T cell receptor (beta chain) is from a study of cytomegalovirus exposure and HLA in healthy donors. Deletions cut 3 bases from V and 4 bases from J, with 15 bases between. The CDR3 sequence is 15 residues long. The V gene's germline CDR1 is MGHRA and CDR2 YSYEKL. The table came from immunoSEQ multiplex PCR; TCRdb's copy has only in-frame clones and leaves some out. Of roughly 49,000 clones listed, around 94% are singletons. This receptor was obtained from a woman aged 18 to 35 in good health and CMV-seropositive. This sequence joins TRBV4-1 and TRBJ1-2, with D perhaps matching TRBD1 (5 bases). Sequencing input: PBMCs. DNA of the CDR3: TGCGCCAGCAGCCACCGCACGGGGGAAAGCTATGGCTACACCTTC. Protein product: CASSHRTGESYGYTF.